The next 3 T cell receptor beta chains were all read from a single sample in a study of metastatic and nonmetastatic thyroid tumors. With MiXCR, TCRdb reprocessed the PCR reads. In the table there are 43,000 or so clones, about 4.3% of which are singletons. Thyroid surgery was performed in patients who had received no treatment beforehand. The source material was blood. The receptor set was obtained from a female donor with papillary thyroid cancer or a benign thyroid nodule (not recorded which). Some clones in this sample may be carry-over from other donors' samples.

This rearrangement joins TRBV28 to TRBJ1-1; tentatively, D is TRBD1 (5 bases). V was clipped by 5 bases and J by 7 bases, with 14 bases between them. The CDR3 has 13 amino acids. Per germline, CDR1 MDHEN and CDR2 SYDVKM. The CDR3 here is CASSPRGQVEAFF. CDR3 DNA: TGTGCCAGCAGTCCCCGGGGCCAGGTTGAAGCTTTCTTT.

This clone was detected ten times or more. The chain has TRBV6-4 and TRBJ2-3, with 16 bases lining up with TRBD2. V shed 3 bases and J 4 bases; nucleotides not matched to a gene: 1. This CDR3 has 16 amino acids. Germline V gene data show CDR1 as MRHNA and CDR2 as SNTAGT. CDR3 in DNA: TGTGCCAGCAGTGAGGGACTAGCGGGAGGGCCAGATACGCAGTATTTT. Residues: CASSEGLAGGPDTQYF.

The chain employs TRBV4-1 and TRBJ1-2; a weak D match, TRBD1 (5 bases). The CDR3 spans 16 residues. V was pared by 0 bases and J by 4 bases, with 15 bases between. Looked up from germline, CDR1 is MGHRA and CDR2 is YSYEKL. The CDR3 region is CASSQEVTVTTYGYTF. CDR3 coding DNA: TGCGCCAGCAGCCAAGAAGTGACAGTTACTACCTATGGCTACACCTTC.